Sequencing of this T cell receptor (beta chain) was carried out in a study of coeliac disease. General study results and limits: Of coeliac lamina propria samples, about 55% of the 18 held published gliadin-specific TRB sequences, versus 1 of 6 controls.

Data came from immunoSEQ multiplex PCR; TCRdb stores just in-frame clones and leaves some out. The sample holds approximately 2,200 clones, 70% to 80% seen once. Details on this clone: Its antigen is currently unknown.

J gave up 4 bases and V 5 bases, and 12 bases lay outside the gene matches. This CDR3 region has 18 residues. CDR1 is SNHLY, CDR2 FYNNEI, per germline. The sequenced sample was lymphocytes from the gut lamina propria. The source is a human donor without celiac disease. The chain joins TRBV2 to TRBJ2-1; 12 bases are a match to TRBD1. CDR3 residues: CASSPSGTGGGLYNEQFF. CDR3 coding DNA: TGTGCCAGCAGTCCCTCCGGGACAGGGGGCGGACTATACAATGAGCAGTTCTTC.